One sample yielded the 15 T cell receptor beta chains listed below, sequenced in a study of T cells in Graves' hyperthyroidism and ophthalmopathy. It was RNA transcripts that yielded the amplified TCR beta CDR3 regions. HTBI primers were employed in a first-round RT-PCR of the TCR CDR3. TCRdb fed the multiplex PCR reads into MiXCR, producing one record per CDR3 protein. The sample yields a few hundred thousand distinct CDR3 sequences, more than 20% seen once. Input material: blood. Receptors originate from a man in his late teens or twenties with Graves' hyperthyroidism.

At least ten counts were recorded for this clonotype. CDR3 sequence: CASSSTAGGYTF. CDR3 bases: TGTGCCAGCAGTTCAACTGCGGGGGGCTACACCTTC. The chain joins TRBV28 to TRBJ1-2; D is ambiguous. The ends were cut back, 4 bases at V and 8 bases at J, with 11 bases in the middle. This CDR3 spans 12 amino acids. Germline loops: CDR1 MDHEN, CDR2 SYDVKM.

The table lists this clonotype with many counts. V gene TRBV3-1 combines with J gene TRBJ2-5; unclear D gene. This CDR3 is 16 amino acids long. In germline, CDR1 is LGHDT, CDR2 YNNKEL (reference sequence). The V end lost 5 bases, the J end lost 4 bases, and 20 bases lay between the germline ends. This CDR3 reads CASSSILGSPGETQYF. The DNA of the CDR3 is TGTGCCAGCAGCTCCATTTTAGGGTCCCCCGGAGAGACCCAGTACTTC.

The gene calls are TRBV11-2 and TRBJ2-6; TRBD1 matches 11 bases. The CDR3 runs 16 residues. Looked up from germline, CDR1 is SGHAT and CDR2 is FQNNGV. J lost 3 bases, V lost 8 bases, and 6 bases had no gene match. CDR3 region: CASAGQGVNGANVLTF. The CDR3 bases are TGTGCCAGCGCGGGACAGGGGGTGAATGGGGCCAACGTCCTGACTTTC.

This clonotype was detected only a few times. The CDR3 here is CATSDPMNYGYTF. Here the CDR3 DNA reads TGTGCCACCAGTGATCCAATGAACTATGGCTACACCTTC. The chain carries TRBV24-1 and TRBJ1-2; no clear D gene. Germline V gene sequence: CDR1 KGHDR, CDR2 SFDVKD. CDR3 length: 13 amino acids. Trimming took off 3 bases at V and 2 bases at J, with 6 bases between the two ends.

In this sample, this clonotype turned up many times. This sequence joins TRBV20-1 and TRBJ2-6; D is undetermined. Germline values: CDR1 DFQATT, CDR2 SNEGSKA (reference sequence). The CDR3 is made up of 14 amino acids. The V gene lost 2 bases and the J gene lost 5 bases, with 10 bases spanning the gap. CDR3 sequence reads: CSARSAERANVLTF. The CDR3, as DNA: TGCAGTGCTAGATCAGCCGAGAGGGCCAACGTCCTGACTTTC.

The chain has TRBV2 and TRBJ1-6; D is uncertain. Germline assignment: CDR1 SNHLY and CDR2 FYNNEI. The V and J ends lost 3 bases and 5 bases respectively, with 11 bases between them. This CDR3 contains 15 residues. The CDR3 loop reads CASSDRETNNSPLHF. The CDR3 DNA follows: TGTGCCAGCAGTGATAGGGAAACCAATAATTCACCCCTCCACTTT. The variable domain in full, completed from reference TRBV2 and TRBJ1-6, reads EPEVTQTPSHQVTQMGQEVILRCVPISNHLYFYWYRQILGQKVEFLVSFYNNEISEKSEIFDDQFSVERPDGSNFTLKIRSTKLEDSAMYFCASSDRETNNSPLHFGNGTRLTVT.

This clonotype was seen at least ten times. One base away lies a much larger clone, so this may be a sequencing read error. The CDR3 coding sequence is TGTGCCTGCAGCTTCCGGGACAGGTCCTACGAGCAGTACTTC. This encodes CACSFRDRSYEQYF. V gene TRBV7-8 combines with J gene TRBJ2-7, with 8 bases aligning to TRBD1. This CDR3 contains 14 residues. Germline CDR1 is SGHVS and CDR2 is FQNEAQ.

V and J are TRBV20-1 and TRBJ1-3; D not certain. The CDR3 runs 12 residues. The germline CDR1 and CDR2 sequences are DFQATT and SNEGSKA (reference sequence). The V end was cut by 0 bases, the J end by 6 bases, with 6 bases between. This chain's CDR3 is CSARDLKNTIYF. The CDR3 DNA is TGCAGTGCTAGAGATTTAAAAAACACCATATATTTT.

The chain recombines TRBV27 with TRBJ1-2, with D unclear. This CDR3 contains 13 residues. V was pared by 6 bases and J by 7 bases, with 15 bases between. The germline V gene encodes CDR1 MNHEY and CDR2 SMNVEV (reference sequence). The CDR3 region is CASRGLASVGYTF. In nucleotides, the CDR3 is TGTGCCAGCAGAGGACTGGCCTCGGTTGGCTACACCTTC.

The J gene is TRBJ2-7, the V gene TRBV11-1; 13 nucleotides match TRBD2. Germline V gene sequence: CDR1 SGHAT, CDR2 FQDESV (reference sequence). Trimming at V came to 5 bases and at J to 1 base, leaving 5 bases not matched to a gene. The CDR3 has 16 residues. The CDR3 loop is CASSRTSGSESYEQYF. The CDR3 bases are TGTGCCAGCAGCAGGACTAGCGGGAGCGAGTCCTACGAGCAGTACTTC.

This clonotype was seen ten or more times. The rearrangement links TRBV6-1 to TRBJ1-2; 8 positions agree with TRBD1. The germline V gene has CDR1 MNHNS and CDR2 SASEGT. V trimming: 6 bases; J trimming: 4 bases; junction bases outside the gene matches: 7. The CDR3 runs 14 residues. The CDR3 protein is CASRDRGVGYGYTF. The CDR3 DNA reads TGTGCCAGCAGAGACAGGGGAGTAGGCTATGGCTACACCTTC.

This chain joins TRBV5-1 and TRBJ1-1; 7 bases align to TRBD1. Germline CDR1 and CDR2: SGHRS and YFSETQ. CDR3 length: 15 amino acids. The J segment lost 4 bases and the V segment lost 4 bases, leaving 10 bases of the junction unmatched. The CDR3 is CASSVSSAGGTEAFF. The CDR3 DNA is TGCGCCAGCAGCGTCTCCAGTGCAGGGGGCACTGAAGCTTTCTTT.

In this sample, this clonotype turned up many times. The chain joins TRBV28 to TRBJ1-2; D ambiguous. The germline V and J ends were trimmed by 6 bases and 5 bases, with 19 bases remaining between them. The length of the CDR3 is 15 residues. The V gene's germline CDR1 is MDHEN and CDR2 SYDVKM. CDR3: CASRQPPPVPYGYTF. The CDR3 DNA sequence: TGTGCCAGCAGGCAACCCCCCCCGGTCCCTTATGGCTACACCTTC.

The table lists this clonotype with many counts. This rearrangement joins TRBV30 to TRBJ2-7; 8 nucleotides align to TRBD2. The germline CDR1 and CDR2 sequences are GTSNPN and SVGIG (reference sequence). CDR3 size: 13 residues. Trimming cost V 4 bases and J 4 bases; bases outside gene matches: 6. DNA for the CDR3: TGTGCCTGGACGGCAGCGGGGGAGTACGAGCAGTACTTC. Protein: CAWTAAGEYEQYF.

This clonotype was counted ten times or more. The chain uses TRBV6-2 or TRBV6-3 and TRBJ2-7; TRBD1 matches 7 bases. V lost 6 bases to trimming and J lost 0 bases; unmatched junction nucleotides: 8. Germline V gene data show CDR1 as MNHEY and CDR2 as SVGEGT. The CDR3 is 15 amino acids. CDR3 coding DNA: TGTGCCAGCAGGCCGGGACAGCTGAGCTCCTACGAGCAGTACTTC. Protein product: CASRPGQLSSYEQYF.